The T cell receptor (beta chain) described here comes from a study of blood T cell repertoires in COVID-19. The V end lost 2 bases, the J end lost 5 bases, and 6 bases lay between the germline ends. This CDR3 is built from 13 residues. Germline CDR1 is MNHEY and CDR2 is SVGEGT. Only in-frame clones appear in the TCRdb table, and some are missing; sequencing was by immunoSEQ multiplex PCR. The table records approximately 240,000 clones, over 75% of them present only once. The receptor comes from a woman aged 18-30 years in a cohort exposed to, infected with or recovered from COVID-19 (not recorded which). The rearrangement uses TRBV6-2 or TRBV6-3 and TRBJ2-2; D unresolved. Material for sequencing was PBMCs or T cells enriched from blood (not recorded which). This chain's CDR3 is CASSYGRTGELFF. CDR3 nucleotide sequence: TGTGCCAGCAGTTACGGCCGTACCGGGGAGCTGTTTTTT.